The entry that follows covers one T cell receptor beta chain sequence. These data originate in a study of CD8+ T cells in alopecia areata. Study-level background: Administration of oral tofacitinib to treated patients was at 5 to 10 mg twice daily.

V dropped 6 bases and J dropped 3 bases, with 9 bases sitting between them. CDR1 is DFQATT and CDR2 is SNEGSKA in the germline V gene (reference sequence). This CDR3 spans 11 amino acids. In each case, RNA was isolated and then reverse transcribed into cDNA as the sequencing template. TCRdb keeps only in-frame clones here, not all; method: immunoSEQ multiplex PCR. Seen here are under 200,000 clones, roughly 60% observed once, and the top ten hold around 14%. Treatment defined: oral pan-JAK inhibitor, 5-10 mg twice daily. Specimen: CD4+ T cells sorted from blood, collected at week 24, from a patient treated with tofacitinib. This chain joins TRBV20-1 and TRBJ2-7; tentatively, D is TRBD2 (5 bases). The TCR comes from a human donor with alopecia areata. CDR3 loop: CSAGELYEQYF. The CDR3 coding sequence is TGCAGTGCCGGGGAACTCTACGAGCAGTACTTC.